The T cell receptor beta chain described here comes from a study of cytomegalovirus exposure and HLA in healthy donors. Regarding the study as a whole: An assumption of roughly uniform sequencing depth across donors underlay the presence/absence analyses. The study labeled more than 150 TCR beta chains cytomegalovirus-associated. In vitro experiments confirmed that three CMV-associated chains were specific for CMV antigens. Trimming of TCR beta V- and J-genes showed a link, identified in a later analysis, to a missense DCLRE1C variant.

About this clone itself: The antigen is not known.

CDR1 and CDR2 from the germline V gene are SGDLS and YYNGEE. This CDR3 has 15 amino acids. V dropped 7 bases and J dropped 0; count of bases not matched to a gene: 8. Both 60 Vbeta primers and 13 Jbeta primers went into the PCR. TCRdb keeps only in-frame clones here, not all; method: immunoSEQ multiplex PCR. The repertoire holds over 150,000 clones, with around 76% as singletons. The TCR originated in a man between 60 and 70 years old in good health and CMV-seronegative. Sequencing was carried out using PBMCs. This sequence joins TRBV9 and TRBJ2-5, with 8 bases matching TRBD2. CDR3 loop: CASAPGGGNQETQYF. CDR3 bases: TGTGCCAGCGCCCCCGGCGGGGGGAACCAAGAGACCCAGTACTTC.